One and the same sample provided the 20 T cell receptor beta chains below, sequenced in a study of shared clonotypes between healthy human individuals. Profiling relied on immunoSEQ multiplex PCR, and the TCRdb table lists in-frame clones only, not all of them. The sample yields hundreds of thousands of clones, around two thirds seen once. Sequencing was done on a sample of memory CD4+ T cells sorted from blood. Subset indicated: CD45RA-negative fraction. Receptor source: a woman in her thirties in good health.

The gene calls are TRBV6-6 and TRBJ2-1, with 8 bases identical to TRBD2. V was pared by 6 bases and J by 3 bases, with 10 bases of the junction left unmatched. Looked up from germline, CDR1 is MNHNY and CDR2 is SVGAGI (reference sequence). The CDR3 has 16 residues. The CDR3 DNA reads as TGTGCCAGCAGCCTACAGACTAGCGCCGGCTACAATGAGCAGTTCTTC. This encodes CASSLQTSAGYNEQFF.

The chain combines TRBV7-8 with TRBJ1-5, with a weak D call TRBD1 (5 bases). V dropped 5 bases and J dropped 0 bases, with 14 bases sitting between them. Germline values: CDR1 SGHVS, CDR2 FQNEAQ. The CDR3 has 16 residues. CDR3 sequence (DNA): TGTGCCAGCAGCCTACAGGCTACTTTTAGCAATCAGCCCCAGCATTTT. Translation: CASSLQATFSNQPQHF.

Concerning this clone itself: Other DNA sequences in this specimen translate into the identical CDR3. The chain combines TRBV5-1 with TRBJ2-5; perhaps TRBD1 as D (6 bases). This CDR3 contains 15 residues. CDR1 is SGHRS, CDR2 YFSETQ, per germline. V was shortened by 4 bases and J by 5 bases, with 18 bases between the two germline ends. In DNA form, the CDR3 reads TGCGCCAGCAGCAGCTTGCAGGGGCTCGGGGAGACCCAGTACTTC. Translating gives CASSSLQGLGETQYF.

The genes are TRBV27 and TRBJ2-7; no reliable D call. This CDR3 comprises 16 residues. Germline loops: CDR1 MNHEY, CDR2 SMNVEV (reference sequence). The V end lost 4 bases, the J end lost 3 bases, and 19 bases lay between the germline ends. CDR3 protein: CASSYSSSRNLYEQYF. CDR3 nucleotide sequence: TGTGCCAGCAGTTACTCATCGTCGAGGAACCTCTACGAGCAGTACTTC.

Remarks on this clone: Other nucleotide sequences in the sample specify the same CDR3. The chain has TRBV27 and TRBJ2-7; TRBD1 is a possible D gene (5 bases). The CDR3 runs 15 residues. The V gene lost 3 bases and the J gene lost 2 bases, with 14 bases spanning the gap. The germline V gene encodes CDR1 MNHEY and CDR2 SMNVEV (reference sequence). The CDR3, as DNA: TGTGCCAGCAGTTTCTCCGACAGAGCTACCTACGAGCAGTACTTC. Its translation: CASSFSDRATYEQYF.

This clone occurred a few times. This chain connects TRBV28 to TRBJ1-2; D remains unclear. The CDR3 length is 13 residues. Germline loops: CDR1 MDHEN, CDR2 SYDVKM. The V end lost 2 bases, the J end lost 8 bases, and 12 bases lay between the germline ends. This chain's CDR3 is CASSLVLAGGYTF. CDR3 in DNA: TGTGCCAGCAGTTTAGTGCTCGCGGGCGGCTACACCTTC.

The chain links TRBV5-1 to TRBJ1-1, with a possible D match to TRBD1 (6 bases). CDR1 and CDR2 (germline): SGHRS, YFSETQ. V was cut by 4 bases and J by 0 bases, with 13 bases left in between. This CDR3 comprises 15 residues. The CDR3, as DNA: TGCGCCAGCAGCGTGACTGGACAGATGAACACTGAAGCTTTCTTT. Its translation is CASSVTGQMNTEAFF. Together with reference TRBV5-1 and TRBJ1-1, the CDR3 gives the full variable domain: KAGVTQTPRYLIKTRGQQVTLSCSPISGHRSVSWYQQTPGQGLQFLFEYFSETQRNKGNFPGRFSGRQFSNSRSEMNVSTLELGDSALYLCASSVTGQMNTEAFFGQGTRLTVV.

Points on this clone: Other DNA sequences from this sample encode an identical CDR3 as well. The V gene is TRBV28, the J gene TRBJ1-2; no clear D gene. There are 14 residues in the CDR3. Per germline, CDR1 MDHEN and CDR2 SYDVKM. V was pared by 3 bases and J by 2 bases, with 10 bases between. The CDR3 coding sequence is TGTGCCAGCAGTTTGGCCCTACCCAACTATGGCTACACCTTC. It is translated as CASSLALPNYGYTF.

The gene calls are TRBV4-2 and TRBJ1-1; D unclear. Germline assignment: CDR1 LGHNA and CDR2 YNFKEQ. V was trimmed by 1 base and J by 2 bases, leaving 14 bases between them. The CDR3 is 16 residues long. The CDR3 loop reads CASSQGSAPTNTEAFF. The CDR3 nucleotides read TGTGCCAGCAGCCAAGGGTCAGCTCCAACAAACACTGAAGCTTTCTTT.

The chain uses TRBV7-2 and TRBJ2-7, with 10 bases lining up with TRBD2. This CDR3 spans 16 amino acids. Germline CDR1 SGHTA, CDR2 FQGNSA. Trimming removed 5 bases from V and 6 bases from J; junction bases left unmatched: 13. The CDR3 DNA sequence: TGTGCCAGCAGCCCCTACATCCTAGCGGGAGCGCTCGAGCAGTACTTC. This gives the protein CASSPYILAGALEQYF.

The V call is TRBV28, the J call TRBJ1-2; TRBD1 aligns across 8 bases. Germline CDR1 MDHEN, CDR2 SYDVKM. CDR3 size: 15 residues. Trimming at V came to 4 bases and at J to 3 bases, leaving 7 bases not matched to a gene. CDR3 in amino acids: CASSSGQGDHYGYTF. Written as DNA, the CDR3 is TGTGCCAGCAGTTCAGGACAGGGAGATCACTATGGCTACACCTTC.

CDR3 DNA: TGTGCCAGCAGCTCCAGGAGAGTTTCATCCTACAATGAGCAGTTCTTC. It encodes CASSSRRVSSYNEQFF. This chain uses TRBV7-8 with TRBJ2-1; D not certain. The CDR3 extends over 16 amino acids. CDR1 is SGHVS, CDR2 FQNEAQ, per germline. V shed 4 bases and J shed 1 base, with 14 bases lying between them.

The chain joins TRBV11-1 to TRBJ2-7; the D is unclear. The CDR3 length is 13 residues. Per germline, CDR1 SGHAT and CDR2 FQDESV (reference sequence). The germline V and J ends were trimmed by 4 bases and 4 bases, with 11 bases remaining between them. CDR3 sequence (DNA): TGTGCCAGCAGCTGGGATTATCGTTACGAGCAGTACTTC. Protein sequence: CASSWDYRYEQYF.

This clone has more than one count but fewer than ten. The gene calls are TRBV10-3 and TRBJ1-1, with D possibly being TRBD1 (5 bases). The germline CDR1 and CDR2 sequences are ENHRY and SYGVKD. V was shortened by 0 bases and J by 0 bases, with 11 bases between the two germline ends. The CDR3 spans 16 residues. The CDR3 protein is CAISESERQLNTEAFF. CDR3 nucleotides: TGTGCCATCAGTGAGTCAGAACGACAGCTGAACACTGAAGCTTTCTTT.

About this clone: A far larger clone lies a single base away; this is likely a read error. V and J are TRBV5-1 and TRBJ2-7; D may be TRBD1 (6 bases). V was cut by 4 bases and J by 6 bases, with 17 bases left in between. CDR3 length: 14 amino acids. The germline gives CDR1 SGHRS, CDR2 YFSETQ. CDR3 in DNA: TGCGCCAGCAGCGCCACAGGACAGACCGGCGAGCAGTACTTC. This translates into CASSATGQTGEQYF.

This clone showed up many times. In the same sample, other DNA sequences code for this CDR3. This sequence joins TRBV5-4 and TRBJ2-5; tentative D call: TRBD1 (5 bases). The germline gives CDR1 SGHNT, CDR2 YYREEE (reference sequence). Trimming removed 0 bases from V and 5 bases from J, with 14 bases in between. This CDR3 has 15 residues. In nucleotides, the CDR3 is TGTGCCAGCAGCTTGGGGGGCGGCCCAGGGGAGACCCAGTACTTC. Protein product: CASSLGGGPGETQYF.

The CDR3 spells CASSSGTGAVTGELFF. CDR3 coding DNA: TGTGCCAGCAGTTCGGGAACGGGAGCTGTCACCGGGGAGCTGTTTTTT. The genes are TRBV6-5 and TRBJ2-2, with D perhaps matching TRBD2 (6 bases). Trimming stripped 4 bases from V and 4 bases from J, with 16 bases between. CDR1 and CDR2 from the germline V gene are MNHEY and SVGAGI. The CDR3 spans 16 residues.

J is TRBJ2-3 and V is TRBV6-6, with D perhaps matching TRBD2 (5 bases). Germline CDR1 MNHNY, CDR2 SVGAGI (reference sequence). V was pared by 8 bases and J by 4 bases, with 16 bases between. CDR3 length equals 14 residues. Written as DNA, the CDR3 is TGTGCCAGCTCACCCAACGGGATTGCAGATACGCAGTATTTT. Amino acids: CASSPNGIADTQYF.

The chain couples TRBV27 to TRBJ1-2; D is unresolved. Germline V gene data show CDR1 as MNHEY and CDR2 as SMNVEV (reference sequence). The V end was cut by 10 bases, the J end by 4 bases, with 13 bases between. The CDR3 contains 12 residues. The CDR3 DNA is TGTGCCACCAACAGAGAAGGCTATGGCTACACCTTC. It yields the protein CATNREGYGYTF.

The J gene is TRBJ1-1, the V gene TRBV12-5; D perhaps matches TRBD1 (5 bases). Trimming took off 0 bases at V and 3 bases at J, with 20 bases between the two ends. Germline assignment: CDR1 LGHNT and CDR2 FRNRAP. The CDR3 has 18 residues. CDR3 sequence reads: CASGLVDGAKSLYTEAFF. The CDR3 DNA follows: TGTGCTAGTGGTTTGGTAGACGGGGCCAAAAGCTTGTACACTGAAGCTTTCTTT.